This T cell receptor (beta chain) appears in the sequencing data of a study of cytomegalovirus exposure and HLA in healthy donors. Repertoires were generated with immunoSEQ multiplex PCR, while TCRdb's copy carries only in-frame clones and drops some. The data hold roughly 120,000 clones, with about 93% observed a single time. The CDR3 consists of 16 residues. V was clipped by 3 bases and J by 0 bases; unmatched bases: 8. CDR1 is MNHNS and CDR2 is SASEGT in the germline V gene. Comment on this clone: Its antigen is as yet unknown.

Overall study findings and caveats: Many donors shared some public TCRs, even though most TCR sequences were rare. In vitro data verified a few CMV-associated chains as specific for CMV antigens.

This TCR was recovered from a woman in her late teens or twenties in good health and CMV-seronegative. Sequenced sample: PBMCs. The chain couples TRBV6-1 to TRBJ2-7, with 7 positions matching TRBD1. The DNA of the CDR3 is TGTGCCAGCAGTGAGCAGGACAGGACAAGCTCCTACGAGCAGTACTTC. It translates to CASSEQDRTSSYEQYF.